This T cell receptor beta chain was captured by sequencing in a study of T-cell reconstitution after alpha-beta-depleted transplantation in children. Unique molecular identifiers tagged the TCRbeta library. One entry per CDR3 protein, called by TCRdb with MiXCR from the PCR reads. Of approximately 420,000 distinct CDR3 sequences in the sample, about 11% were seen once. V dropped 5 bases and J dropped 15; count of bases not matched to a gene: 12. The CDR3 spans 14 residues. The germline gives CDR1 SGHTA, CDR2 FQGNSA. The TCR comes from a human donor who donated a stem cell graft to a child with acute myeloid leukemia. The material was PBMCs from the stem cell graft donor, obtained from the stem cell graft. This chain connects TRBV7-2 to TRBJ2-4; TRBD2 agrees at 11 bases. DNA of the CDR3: TGTGCCAGCAGCCCCCGGGGGTTAGCGGGAGGGCCGTACTTC. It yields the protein CASSPRGLAGGPYF. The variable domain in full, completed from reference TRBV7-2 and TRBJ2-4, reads GAGVSQSPSNKVTEKGKDVELRCDPISGHTALYWYRQSLGQGLEFLIYFQGNSAPDKSGLPSDRFSAERTGGSVSTLTIQRTQQEDSAVYLCASSPRGLAGGPYFGAGTRLSVL.